These 26 T cell receptor beta chains came from one sample sequenced in a study of blood T cell repertoires in COVID-19. Produced via immunoSEQ multiplex PCR; TCRdb's table is partial and in-frame only. The sample lists about 74,000 clones, 60% to 85% seen once, with 20% to 25% in the top ten. Material for sequencing was peripheral blood. The source is a man aged 65-85 years with acute or convalescent COVID-19.

This chain joins TRBV5-5 and TRBJ1-4; D is ambiguous. Per germline, CDR1 SGHKS and CDR2 YYEKEE (reference sequence). Trimming left V 4 bases short and J 4 bases short, with 11 bases between. CDR3 length: 14 amino acids. CDR3 sequence: CASSRRQINEKLFF. The CDR3 bases are TGTGCCAGCAGCCGGAGGCAAATTAATGAAAAACTGTTTTTT. Drawing the rest from reference TRBV5-5 and TRBJ1-4, the complete variable domain is DAGVTQSPTHLIKTRGQQVTLRCSPISGHKSVSWYQQVLGQGPQFIFQYYEKEERGRGNFPDRFSARQFPNYSSELNVNALLLGDSALYLCASSRRQINEKLFFGSGTQLSVL.

The CDR3 here is CASRGGSPRETQYF. DNA of the CDR3: TGTGCCAGCAGGGGGGGGAGCCCCAGGGAGACCCAGTACTTC. The chain is built from TRBV25-1 and TRBJ2-5, with 7 positions matching TRBD2. In germline, CDR1 is MGHDK, CDR2 SYGVNS. CDR3 length: 14 amino acids. The trim removed 6 bases at V and 5 bases at J, leaving 9 bases unmatched.

The rearrangement links TRBV5-1 to TRBJ2-3; tentative D call: TRBD2 (6 bases). V shed 2 bases and J shed 3 bases, with 19 bases lying between them. CDR3 length: 17 residues. Germline V gene sequence: CDR1 SGHRS, CDR2 YFSETQ. The DNA for the CDR3 is TGCGCCAGCAGCTTCGGATCCGGGGGAGACCTGACAGATACGCAGTATTTT. It specifies CASSFGSGGDLTDTQYF.

The J gene is TRBJ2-7, the V gene TRBV7-8; 8 bases match TRBD2. This CDR3 comprises 15 residues. With 4 bases clipped from V and 5 bases from J, the junction kept 10 bases outside the gene matches. Germline loops: CDR1 SGHVS, CDR2 FQNEAQ. In DNA, the CDR3 is TGTGCCAGCAGCTCAGGGACTAGTACGTTCCACGAGCAGTACTTC. It is translated as CASSSGTSTFHEQYF.

The V call is TRBV5-1, the J call TRBJ2-1; TRBD2 might be the D (6 bases). The CDR3 runs to 17 residues. Between the trimmed V and J ends, which lost 4 bases and 7 bases, there was a span of 24 bases. The germline V gene encodes CDR1 SGHRS and CDR2 YFSETQ. CDR3 residues: CASSLIPSVGLANEQFF. The DNA for the CDR3 is TGCGCCAGCAGCCTGATTCCTTCGGTAGGGCTAGCGAATGAGCAGTTCTTC.

V is TRBV7-2 and J is TRBJ2-1; 8 positions match TRBD1. J was trimmed by 2 bases and V by 4 bases; bases with no gene match: 7. Germline V lookup: CDR1 SGHTA, CDR2 FQGNSA. The length of the CDR3 is 16 residues. CDR3 in amino acids: CASSYGQGWTYNEQFF. CDR3 coding DNA: TGTGCCAGCAGCTACGGACAGGGCTGGACCTACAATGAGCAGTTCTTC.

This chain connects TRBV11-3 to TRBJ2-1, with 9 bases identical to TRBD1. V trimming: 5 bases; J trimming: 5 bases; junction bases outside the gene matches: 7. CDR1 SGHNT and CDR2 YENEEA come from the germline V gene. This CDR3 is built from 15 residues. The CDR3: CASSPTGQGDNEQFF. CDR3 bases: TGTGCCAGCAGCCCAACGGGACAGGGCGACAATGAGCAGTTCTTC.

This chain connects TRBV7-2 to TRBJ2-2, with a possible D match to TRBD2 (5 bases). V lost 5 bases, J lost 3 bases, and 7 bases lay in between. The germline CDR1 and CDR2 sequences are SGHTA and FQGNSA. The CDR3 spans 13 residues. CDR3 in amino acids: CASSVDYTGELFF. CDR3 bases: TGTGCCAGCAGCGTGGACTACACCGGGGAGCTGTTTTTT.

This chain connects TRBV7-9 to TRBJ2-1; 7 positions match TRBD2. The CDR3 spans 15 residues. The V gene's germline CDR1 is SEHNR and CDR2 FQNEAQ (reference sequence). The trim removed 1 base at V and 7 bases at J, leaving 7 bases unmatched. For the CDR3, the DNA is TGTGCCAGCAGCTTAGAAGGGACTAACCTGAATGAGCAGTTCTTC. It yields the protein CASSLEGTNLNEQFF.

This clone was seen only a few times. The chain has TRBV7-8 and TRBJ1-3; 7 bases match TRBD1. Germline V CDR1 and CDR2: SGHVS, FQNEAQ. The V gene end was trimmed by 5 bases and the J gene end by 8 bases; junction bases not matched to a gene: 6. The CDR3 is 13 amino acids. CDR3 DNA: TGTGCCAGCAGCAGAGGGGGCGGGGACACCATATATTTT. Translated: CASSRGGGDTIYF.

The chain combines TRBV11-2 with TRBJ2-1; TRBD2 aligns across 10 bases. The CDR3 consists of 16 residues. Losses at the gene ends were 5 bases for V and 5 bases for J; bases not matched to a gene: 9. CDR1 is SGHAT and CDR2 is FQNNGV in the germline V gene. The CDR3 is CASSPAGTSANNEQFF. The DNA for the CDR3 is TGTGCCAGCAGCCCCGCCGGGACTAGCGCTAACAATGAGCAGTTCTTC.

The rearrangement uses TRBV10-3 and TRBJ2-4; D remains unclear. V dropped 0 bases and J dropped 0 bases, with 6 bases sitting between them. This CDR3 region has 15 residues. The V gene's germline CDR1 is ENHRY and CDR2 SYGVKD. The CDR3 region is CAISESGVAKNIQYF. DNA of the CDR3: TGTGCCATCAGTGAGTCAGGAGTAGCCAAAAACATTCAGTACTTC.

This clone was counted a few times. V is TRBV15 and J is TRBJ2-1; D ambiguous. Germline lookup yields CDR1 LNHNV and CDR2 YYDKDF (reference sequence). The length of the CDR3 is 18 residues. Trimming took off 4 bases at V and 0 bases at J, with 19 bases between the two ends. The CDR3 DNA reads TGTGCCACCAGCAAGGCGGCTCAGTCCCAAAGCTCCTACAATGAGCAGTTCTTC. Its translation is CATSKAAQSQSSYNEQFF.

The chain employs TRBV5-1 and TRBJ1-1, with TRBD1 matching over 7 bases. Trimming cost V 4 bases and J 3 bases; bases outside gene matches: 3. The germline V gene encodes CDR1 SGHRS and CDR2 YFSETQ. CDR3 length: 13 amino acids. As DNA, the CDR3 is TGCGCCAGCAGCGCGGACAGGTACACTGAAGCTTTCTTT. The encoded protein is CASSADRYTEAFF.

The chain links TRBV27 to TRBJ2-2; D not certain. V lost 2 bases and J 4 bases, leaving 11 bases between the germline ends. Per germline, CDR1 MNHEY and CDR2 SMNVEV (reference sequence). The CDR3 is 15 residues long. CDR3 region: CASSLNQFLTGELFF. In nucleotides, the CDR3 is TGTGCCAGCAGTTTAAATCAGTTCCTCACCGGGGAGCTGTTTTTT.

This clone showed up just once. The chain is built from TRBV27 and TRBJ2-7; 8 bases align to TRBD2. The V gene end was trimmed by 4 bases and the J gene end by 5 bases; junction bases not matched to a gene: 13. CDR3 size: 16 residues. Per germline, CDR1 MNHEY and CDR2 SMNVEV (reference sequence). CDR3 sequence: CASSYAGGPPKHEQYF. In DNA form, the CDR3 reads TGTGCCAGCAGTTATGCGGGAGGCCCCCCTAAGCACGAGCAGTACTTC.

Only a few counts were recorded for this clone. This chain uses TRBV15 with TRBJ1-4; 7 bases are shared with TRBD1. Germline values: CDR1 LNHNV, CDR2 YYDKDF (reference sequence). V lost 1 base to trimming and J lost 7 bases; unmatched junction nucleotides: 6. The CDR3 sequence is 15 residues long. CDR3 protein: CATSRAGQVSEKLFF. The CDR3 DNA reads TGTGCCACCAGCAGAGCCGGACAGGTTTCTGAAAAACTGTTTTTT.

The chain joins TRBV6-2 or TRBV6-3 to TRBJ2-3; TRBD1 matches at 12 bases. This CDR3 has 15 residues. Germline trimming cut 5 bases from V and 6 bases from J; bases unmatched to any gene: 6. The V gene's germline CDR1 is MNHEY and CDR2 SVGEGT. CDR3 sequence: CASSNRDRGPDTQYF. CDR3 DNA: TGTGCCAGCAGTAACCGGGACAGGGGGCCTGATACGCAGTATTTT.

This clone was found once. The chain carries TRBV28 and TRBJ1-5, with TRBD1 as a possible D gene (5 bases). V was trimmed by 6 bases and J by 2 bases, leaving 14 bases between them. The CDR3 spans 15 residues. CDR1 MDHEN and CDR2 SYDVKM come from the germline V gene. CDR3 sequence reads: CASSFSLGGNQPQHF. CDR3 sequence (DNA): TGTGCCAGCAGCTTTTCTTTAGGGGGCAATCAGCCCCAGCATTTT.

This chain links TRBV19 with TRBJ2-3; 10 bases are shared with TRBD1. Per germline, CDR1 LNHDA and CDR2 SQIVND (reference sequence). V was pared by 4 bases and J by 2 bases, with 6 bases of the junction left unmatched. This CDR3 comprises 16 residues. The CDR3 region is CASSRGTGAFTDTQYF. Written as DNA, the CDR3 is TGTGCCAGTAGTAGAGGGACAGGGGCCTTCACAGATACGCAGTATTTT. Drawing the rest from reference TRBV19 and TRBJ2-3, the complete variable domain is DGGITQSPKYLFRKEGQNVTLSCEQNLNHDAMYWYRQDPGQGLRLIYYSQIVNDFQKGDIAEGYSVSREKKESFPLTVTSAQKNPTAFYLCASSRGTGAFTDTQYFGPGTRLTVL.

The chain combines TRBV7-9 with TRBJ2-7; a possible D gene is TRBD2 (5 bases). V shed 4 bases and J shed 2 bases, with 15 bases lying between them. There are 15 residues in the CDR3. Germline values: CDR1 SEHNR, CDR2 FQNEAQ (reference sequence). The CDR3 reads CASSSTGKRPYEQYF. CDR3 sequence (DNA): TGTGCCAGCAGCTCCACCGGGAAACGACCCTACGAGCAGTACTTC.

In its sample, this clone was seen once. The gene calls are TRBV19 and TRBJ1-2, with 7 bases identical to TRBD1. After removal of 7 bases from V and 4 bases from J, the junction contained 6 bases not matched to a gene. This CDR3 contains 13 residues. Per the germline V gene, CDR1 is LNHDA and CDR2 is SQIVND (reference sequence). In nucleotides, the CDR3 is TGTGCCAGTACCACGGGACAGAGCTATGGCTACACCTTC. It is translated as CASTTGQSYGYTF. Combining the CDR3 with reference TRBV19 and TRBJ1-2 gives the whole variable domain DGGITQSPKYLFRKEGQNVTLSCEQNLNHDAMYWYRQDPGQGLRLIYYSQIVNDFQKGDIAEGYSVSREKKESFPLTVTSAQKNPTAFYLCASTTGQSYGYTFGSGTRLTVV.

The chain is built from TRBV6-5 and TRBJ2-7, with 9 bases matching TRBD1. Unmatched junction bases numbered 8, after V lost 0 bases and J lost 5 bases. CDR1 MNHEY and CDR2 SVGAGI come from the germline V gene. This CDR3 spans 16 amino acids. CDR3 protein: CASSYSGLGQGDEQYF. CDR3 nucleotides: TGTGCCAGCAGTTACTCGGGGTTGGGACAGGGAGACGAGCAGTACTTC.

This clone was recorded at least ten times. The chain joins TRBV5-1 to TRBJ2-5; 7 nucleotides match TRBD1. V lost 5 bases, J lost 14 bases, and 18 bases stayed unmatched. The CDR3 spans 14 residues. Looked up from germline, CDR1 is SGHRS and CDR2 is YFSETQ. The CDR3 here is CASSQGQSPSESYF. In nucleotides, the CDR3 is TGCGCCAGCAGTCAGGGACAGAGCCCATCCGAATCCTACTTC.

The chain is built from TRBV7-3 and TRBJ2-1; 13 positions match TRBD2. There are 15 residues in the CDR3. Germline values: CDR1 SGHTA, CDR2 FQGTGA. V dropped 4 bases and J dropped 9; count of bases not matched to a gene: 6. CDR3 amino acids: CASSSGLAGESEQFF. The DNA for the CDR3 is TGTGCCAGCAGCTCCGGACTAGCGGGAGAGTCTGAGCAGTTCTTC.

This clone was observed a handful of times. V usage is TRBV11-2 and J usage is TRBJ1-2, with 9 bases lining up with TRBD1. Germline CDR1 is SGHAT and CDR2 is FQNNGV. The CDR3 is 15 residues long. V was clipped by 2 bases and J by 6 bases; unmatched bases: 7. In DNA, the CDR3 is TGTGCCAGCAGCTTATTCCGGACAGGGGAGGATGGCTACACCTTC. Translation: CASSLFRTGEDGYTF.